A single sample is the source of the 2 T cell receptor beta chains below, sequenced in a study of blood T cell repertoires in COVID-19. Produced via immunoSEQ multiplex PCR; TCRdb's table is partial and in-frame only. Of about 88,000 clones in the sample, roughly 87% were seen once. The sample taken for sequencing was peripheral blood. The source of these receptors is a man in his late teens or twenties with COVID-19, enrolled during active disease.

The rearrangement uses TRBV19 and TRBJ1-5; D unclear. The CDR3 is 13 residues long. V gave up 6 bases and J gave up 4 bases, with 10 bases separating them. The germline CDR1 and CDR2 sequences are LNHDA and SQIVND (reference sequence). Here the CDR3 DNA reads TGTGCCAGTAGGCGGGGAGGGAATCAGCCCCAGCATTTT. Amino acid sequence: CASRRGGNQPQHF.

This clone showed up just once. The chain links TRBV14 to TRBJ2-2; 10 nucleotides agree with TRBD1. Per germline, CDR1 SGHDN and CDR2 FVKESK. V gave up 8 bases and J gave up 9 bases; unmatched junction bases: 6. This CDR3 is 13 amino acids long. CDR3 protein: CASYGTGERELFF. In nucleotides, the CDR3 is TGTGCCAGCTACGGGACAGGGGAGAGGGAGCTGTTTTTT. The whole variable domain, filled in from reference TRBV14 and TRBJ2-2, reads EAGVTQFPSHSVIEKGQTVTLRCDPISGHDNLYWYRRVMGKEIKFLLHFVKESKQDESGMPNNRFLAERTGGTYSTLKVQPAELEDSGVYFCASYGTGERELFFGEGSRLTVL.